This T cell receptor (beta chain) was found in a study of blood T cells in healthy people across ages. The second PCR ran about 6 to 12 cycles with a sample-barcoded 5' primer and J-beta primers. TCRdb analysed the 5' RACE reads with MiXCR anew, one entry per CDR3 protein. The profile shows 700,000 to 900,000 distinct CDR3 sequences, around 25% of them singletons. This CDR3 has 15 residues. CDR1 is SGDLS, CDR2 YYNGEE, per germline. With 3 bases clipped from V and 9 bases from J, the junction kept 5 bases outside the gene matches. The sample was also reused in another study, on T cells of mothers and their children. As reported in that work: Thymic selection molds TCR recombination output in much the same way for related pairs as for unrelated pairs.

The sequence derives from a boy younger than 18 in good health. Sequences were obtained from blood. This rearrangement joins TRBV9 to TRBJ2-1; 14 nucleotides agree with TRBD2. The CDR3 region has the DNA TGTGCCAGCAGCGCGACTAGCGGGGGGGCCGCTGAGCAGTTCTTC. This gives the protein CASSATSGGAAEQFF. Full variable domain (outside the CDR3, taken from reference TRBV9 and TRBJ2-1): DSGVTQTPKHLITATGQRVTLRCSPRSGDLSVYWYQQSLDQGLQFLIQYYNGEERAKGNILERFSAQQFPDLHSELNLSSLELGDSALYFCASSATSGGAAEQFFGPGTRLTVL.